Described below is a single TCR beta chain sequence and its context. Its antigen is undetermined. This entry comes from a study of cytomegalovirus exposure and HLA in healthy donors. The study's findings and limits: Associated with HLA alleles at 0.05 false discovery rate in a later analysis were some 18,000 TCR beta sequences.

The trim removed 8 bases at V and 8 bases at J, leaving 11 bases unmatched. Germline V gene sequence: CDR1 SNHLY, CDR2 FYNNEI. The CDR3 length is 14 residues. A multiplex PCR was run with 60 Vbeta primers and 13 Jbeta primers. The method was immunoSEQ multiplex PCR; TCRdb's version includes in-frame clones alone and lacks a portion of them. The listing records 190,000 or so clones. Sequencing was carried out using PBMCs. This clonotype was sampled from a boy aged 10-17 years in good health and CMV-seronegative. This chain links TRBV2 with TRBJ1-2; 10 bases are a match to TRBD1. CDR3 sequence: CASRDRGARDGYTF. CDR3 bases: TGTGCCAGCCGGGACAGGGGTGCTCGGGACGGCTACACCTTC.